The rows below give T cell receptor beta chains drawn from one sample of a study of radiotherapy plus CTLA-4 blockade in lung cancer. This table comes from immunoSEQ multiplex PCR, and its TCRdb copy is limited to in-frame clones, with some not included. The sample shows around 130,000 clones, around 89% of them seen only once. The sequenced sample was peripheral blood, obtained from a patient treated with radiotherapy plus ipilimumab. The receptors originated from a human donor with non-small cell lung cancer that progressed on radiotherapy plus ipilimumab. CDR3s include the opening cysteine and the closing phenylalanine or tryptophan. A D gene is named only where the DNA matches it firmly. Size is omitted from some rows. Given values are once, few, many or a class for expanded clones.

d_gene,v_gene,j_gene,abundance,CDR3nt,CDR3aa
.,TRBV28,TRBJ1-5,.,TGTGCCAGCAGTTTGACCTATCAGCCCCAGCATTTT,CASSLTYQPQHF
.,TRBV10-3,TRBJ1-4,.,TGTGCCATCAGGGCGGGGGCAACTAATGAAAAACTGTTTTTT,CAIRAGATNEKLFF
TRBD2,TRBV19,TRBJ2-3,.,TGTGCCACCCAAAAGGGACTAGCGGGAGGTATTGATACGCAGTATTTT,CATQKGLAGGIDTQYF
.,TRBV10-3,TRBJ2-3,.,TGTGCCATCAGTGAGTCAGGCACAGATACGCAGTATTTT,CAISESGTDTQYF
.,TRBV4-1,TRBJ2-1,.,TGCGCCAGCAGCCTTGGGGCGACAGGCAACAATGAGCAGTTCTTC,CASSLGATGNNEQFF
TRBD1,TRBV6-6,TRBJ1-5,.,TGTGCCAGCAGTTGGACAGGGGATCAGCCCCAGCATTTT,CASSWTGDQPQHF
.,TRBV19,TRBJ2-3,.,TGTGCCAGTAGCCTTGGAGGTGGCACAGATACGCAGTATTTT,CASSLGGGTDTQYF
TRBD1,TRBV11-2,TRBJ1-5,.,TGTGCCAGCAGCCCACGTCCGGGCAGGGGGCAGGTCAATCAGCCCCAGCATTTT,CASSPRPGRGQVNQPQHF
.,TRBV5-1,TRBJ1-1,.,TGCGCCAGCCGACTGCGTAACACTGAAGCTTTCTTT,CASRLRNTEAFF
.,TRBV30,TRBJ1-1,.,TGTGCCTGGAGGGCGAGGGGGGATTTTTTCACTGAAGCTTTCTTT,CAWRARGDFFTEAFF
.,TRBV12-2,TRBJ1-5,.,TGTGCAAGTCGCCCGACGACCACTCAGCCCCAGCATTTT,CASRPTTTQPQHF
.,TRBV9,TRBJ2-3,once,TGTGCCAGCAGCGTAGGGCCCGGCACAGATACGCAGTATTTT,CASSVGPGTDTQYF
.,TRBV18,TRBJ1-2,.,TGTGCCAGCGACCTGGATAATAACTATGGCTACACCTTC,CASDLDNNYGYTF